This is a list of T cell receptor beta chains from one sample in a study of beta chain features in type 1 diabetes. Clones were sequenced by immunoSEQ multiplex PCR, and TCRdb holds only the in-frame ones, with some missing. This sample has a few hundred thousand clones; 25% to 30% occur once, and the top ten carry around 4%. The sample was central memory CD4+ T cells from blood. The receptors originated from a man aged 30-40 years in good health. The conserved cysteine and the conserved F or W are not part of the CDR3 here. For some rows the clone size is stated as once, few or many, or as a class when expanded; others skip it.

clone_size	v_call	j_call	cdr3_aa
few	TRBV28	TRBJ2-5	ASVGRNQETQY
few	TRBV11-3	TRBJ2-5	ASSPGQGQETQY
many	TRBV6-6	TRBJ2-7	ASSYANYEQY
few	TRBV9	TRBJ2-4	ASSVNSGRSIQY
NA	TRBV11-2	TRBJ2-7	ASSLVAQSTYEQY
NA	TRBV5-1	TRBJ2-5	ASSRGGVETQY
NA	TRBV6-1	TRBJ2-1	ASSEQAGSGQF
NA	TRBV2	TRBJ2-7	ASSVITYEQY
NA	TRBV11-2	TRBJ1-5	ASSLEHASNQPQH
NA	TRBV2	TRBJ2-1	ATGQGFNNEQF
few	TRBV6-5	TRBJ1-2	ASSYSATATYGYT
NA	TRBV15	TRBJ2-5	ATSRVVSPQETQY
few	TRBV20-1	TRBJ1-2	SARDDAPYT
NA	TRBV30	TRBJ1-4	AWSVLGTMGEKLF
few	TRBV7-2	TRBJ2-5	ASSTDGSYQETQY
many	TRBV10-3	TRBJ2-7	AISPGGTGLYEQY
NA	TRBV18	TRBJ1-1	ASSPNRGDTEAF
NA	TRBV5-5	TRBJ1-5	ASSSRPISSTGNQPQH
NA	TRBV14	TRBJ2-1	ASSQAGRGRNEQF
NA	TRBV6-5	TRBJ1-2	ASSSTYDGYT
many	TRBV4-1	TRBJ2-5	ASSQQTGTLETQY
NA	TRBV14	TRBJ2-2	ASSQGMSRDRLTGELF
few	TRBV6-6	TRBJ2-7	ASRSSGRTPYEQY
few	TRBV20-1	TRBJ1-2	SAYPQSGYT
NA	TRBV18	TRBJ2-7	ASSPGDRVSYEQY
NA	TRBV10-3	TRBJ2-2	AISEGGQGLNTGELF
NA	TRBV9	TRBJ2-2	ASSVVSGELF
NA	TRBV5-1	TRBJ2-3	ASSFLSTDTQY
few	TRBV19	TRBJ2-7	ASSIRQGYEQY
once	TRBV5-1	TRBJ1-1	ASSLSGMNTEAF
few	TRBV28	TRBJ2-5	ASSSRHFQETQY
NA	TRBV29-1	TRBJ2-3	SVEGGAPGTDTQY
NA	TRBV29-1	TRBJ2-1	SVRTSGTQQF
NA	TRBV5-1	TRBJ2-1	ASSTGGNNEQF
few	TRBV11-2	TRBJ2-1	ASSLQGGSRNEQF
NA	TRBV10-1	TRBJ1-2	ASSEEYGDGYT
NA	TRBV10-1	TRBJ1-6	ASSVGANSPLH
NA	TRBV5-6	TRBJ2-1	ASSSDRDNEQF
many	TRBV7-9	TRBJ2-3	ASSASWRGTTDTQY
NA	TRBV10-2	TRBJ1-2	ASSVPGRNYGYT
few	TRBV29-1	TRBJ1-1	SVAPGVGEAF
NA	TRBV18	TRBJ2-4	ASSPPSGPGAKNIQY
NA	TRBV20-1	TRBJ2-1	SAGTYNEQF
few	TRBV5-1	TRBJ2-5	ASSSDTSGRETQY
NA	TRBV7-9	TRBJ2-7	ASSSPRREAEQY
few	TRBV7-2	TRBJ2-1	ASSLRMDEQF
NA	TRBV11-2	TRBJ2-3	ASSLILRSDTQY
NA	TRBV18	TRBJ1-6	ASSSGTDDSPLH
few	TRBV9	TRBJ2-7	ASSEGLSYEQY
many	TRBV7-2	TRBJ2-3	ASSWGGAQDTQY
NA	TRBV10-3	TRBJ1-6	AISESTANSPLH
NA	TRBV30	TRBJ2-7	AWRTQGAYEQY
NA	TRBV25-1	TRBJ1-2	ASSDPGYGGYT